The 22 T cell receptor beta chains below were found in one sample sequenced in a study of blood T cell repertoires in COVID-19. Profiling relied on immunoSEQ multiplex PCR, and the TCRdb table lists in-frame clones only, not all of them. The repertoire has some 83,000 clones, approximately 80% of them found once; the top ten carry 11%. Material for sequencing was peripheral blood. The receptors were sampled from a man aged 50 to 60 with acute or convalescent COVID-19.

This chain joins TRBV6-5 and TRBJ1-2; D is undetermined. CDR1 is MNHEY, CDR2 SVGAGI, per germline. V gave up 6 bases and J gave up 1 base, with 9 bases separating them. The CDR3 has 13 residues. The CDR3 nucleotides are TGTGCCAGCAGCCATGAGGATAACTATGGCTACACCTTC. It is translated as CASSHEDNYGYTF.

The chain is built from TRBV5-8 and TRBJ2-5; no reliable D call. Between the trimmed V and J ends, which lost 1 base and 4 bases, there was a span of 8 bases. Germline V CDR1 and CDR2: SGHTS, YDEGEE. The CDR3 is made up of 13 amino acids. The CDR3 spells CASSLHGGETQYF. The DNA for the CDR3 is TGTGCCAGCAGCTTGCACGGCGGAGAGACCCAGTACTTC.

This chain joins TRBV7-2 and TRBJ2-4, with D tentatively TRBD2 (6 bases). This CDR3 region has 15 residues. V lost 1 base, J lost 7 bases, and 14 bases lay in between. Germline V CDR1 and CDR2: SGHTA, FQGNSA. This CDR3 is CASSLGVAGFNIQYF. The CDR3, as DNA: TGTGCCAGCAGCTTAGGGGTGGCGGGATTCAACATTCAGTACTTC. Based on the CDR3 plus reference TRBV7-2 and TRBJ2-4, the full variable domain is GAGVSQSPSNKVTEKGKDVELRCDPISGHTALYWYRQSLGQGLEFLIYFQGNSAPDKSGLPSDRFSAERTGGSVSTLTIQRTQQEDSAVYLCASSLGVAGFNIQYFGAGTRLSVL.

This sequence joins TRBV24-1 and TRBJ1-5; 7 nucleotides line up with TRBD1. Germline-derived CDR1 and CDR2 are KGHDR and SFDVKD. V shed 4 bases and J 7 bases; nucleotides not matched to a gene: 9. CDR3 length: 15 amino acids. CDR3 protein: CATSEETGIGQPQHF. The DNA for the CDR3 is TGTGCCACCAGTGAAGAGACAGGGATAGGACAGCCCCAGCATTTT.

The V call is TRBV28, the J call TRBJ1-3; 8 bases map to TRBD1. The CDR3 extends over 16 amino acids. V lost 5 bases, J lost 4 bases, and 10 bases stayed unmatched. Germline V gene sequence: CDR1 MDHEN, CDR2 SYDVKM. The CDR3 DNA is TGTGCCAGCAGTCCCCAGGACAGGGTTAGCGGAAACACCATATATTTT. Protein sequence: CASSPQDRVSGNTIYF.

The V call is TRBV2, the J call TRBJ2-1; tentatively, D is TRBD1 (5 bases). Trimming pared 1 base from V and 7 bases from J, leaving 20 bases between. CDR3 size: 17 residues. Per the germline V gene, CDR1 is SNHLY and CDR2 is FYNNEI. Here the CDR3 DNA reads TGTGCCAGCAGTGAAGGGTTTTATTCGACAGCGAAAAATGAGCAGTTCTTC. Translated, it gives CASSEGFYSTAKNEQFF.

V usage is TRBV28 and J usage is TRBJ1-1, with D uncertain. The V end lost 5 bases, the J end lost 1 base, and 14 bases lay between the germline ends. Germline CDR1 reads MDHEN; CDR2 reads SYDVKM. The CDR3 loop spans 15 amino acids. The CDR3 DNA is TGTGCCAGCAGTATTCCCCTATCCGGGAACACTGAAGCTTTCTTT. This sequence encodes CASSIPLSGNTEAFF.

The CDR3 DNA is TGTGCCAGCAGTTCCCCTACAGGTCAGAGCAATCAGCCCCAGCATTTT. Residues: CASSSPTGQSNQPQHF. The V gene is TRBV28, the J gene TRBJ1-5; tentatively, D is TRBD1 (5 bases). The germline V gene encodes CDR1 MDHEN and CDR2 SYDVKM. V lost 4 bases, J lost 1 base, and 14 bases lay in between. The CDR3 is 16 residues long.

The DNA of the CDR3 is TGTGCCAGCAGCTCCTCGCGGGATTCACCCCTCCACTTT. Its translation: CASSSSRDSPLHF. The chain combines TRBV7-3 with TRBJ1-6; D not certain. Trimming took off 4 bases at V and 8 bases at J, with 9 bases between the two ends. Germline V gives CDR1 SGHTA, CDR2 FQGTGA. The CDR3 covers 13 residues.

CDR3 protein: CASSGIRTGIVEAQYF. The DNA of the CDR3 is TGTGCCAGCAGTGGCATCCGGACAGGGATAGTGGAGGCCCAGTACTTC. The chain uses TRBV25-1 and TRBJ2-5, with 8 bases that match TRBD1. The germline V gene has CDR1 MGHDK and CDR2 SYGVNS. The CDR3 consists of 16 residues. Trimming removed 4 bases from V and 9 bases from J; junction bases left unmatched: 16.

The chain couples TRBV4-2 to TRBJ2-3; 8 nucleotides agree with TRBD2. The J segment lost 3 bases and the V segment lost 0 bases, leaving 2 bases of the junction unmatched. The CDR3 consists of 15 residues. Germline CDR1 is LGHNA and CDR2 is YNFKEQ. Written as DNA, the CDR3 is TGTGCCAGCAGCCAAGAGACGGGGGGGACAGATACGCAGTATTTT. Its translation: CASSQETGGTDTQYF.

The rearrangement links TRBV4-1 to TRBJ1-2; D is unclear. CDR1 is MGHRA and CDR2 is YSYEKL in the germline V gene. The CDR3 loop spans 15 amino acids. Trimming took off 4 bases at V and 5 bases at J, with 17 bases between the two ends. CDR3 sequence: CASSPGERSNYGYTF. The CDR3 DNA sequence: TGCGCCAGCAGCCCGGGCGAGCGGTCAAATTATGGCTACACCTTC.

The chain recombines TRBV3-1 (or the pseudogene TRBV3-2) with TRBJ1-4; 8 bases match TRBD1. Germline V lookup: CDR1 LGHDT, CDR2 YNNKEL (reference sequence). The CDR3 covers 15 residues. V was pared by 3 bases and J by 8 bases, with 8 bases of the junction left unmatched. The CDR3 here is CASSHGTGSKEKLFF. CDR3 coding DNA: TGTGCCAGCAGCCACGGGACAGGTTCGAAGGAAAAACTGTTTTTT.

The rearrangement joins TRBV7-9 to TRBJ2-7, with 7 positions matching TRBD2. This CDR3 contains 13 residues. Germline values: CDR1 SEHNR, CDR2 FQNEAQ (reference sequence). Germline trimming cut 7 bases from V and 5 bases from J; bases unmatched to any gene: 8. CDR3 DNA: TGTGCCAGCATGGCGGGAGTCCCCCACGAGCAGTACTTC. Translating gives CASMAGVPHEQYF.

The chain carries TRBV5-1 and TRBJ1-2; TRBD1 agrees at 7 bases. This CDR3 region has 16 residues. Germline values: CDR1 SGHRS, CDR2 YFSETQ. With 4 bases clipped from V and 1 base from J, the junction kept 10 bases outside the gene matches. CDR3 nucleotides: TGCGCCAGCAGCAAATCCCCGGGACAGAATAACTATGGCTACACCTTC. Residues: CASSKSPGQNNYGYTF.

CDR3 loop: CASSRQGASPLHF. Written as DNA, the CDR3 is TGTGCCAGCAGCCGACAGGGGGCTTCACCCCTCCACTTT. J is TRBJ1-6 and V is TRBV14, with 10 bases matching TRBD1. V trimming: 4 bases; J trimming: 9 bases; junction bases outside the gene matches: 0. From germline, CDR1 is SGHDN and CDR2 FVKESK. This CDR3 contains 13 residues.

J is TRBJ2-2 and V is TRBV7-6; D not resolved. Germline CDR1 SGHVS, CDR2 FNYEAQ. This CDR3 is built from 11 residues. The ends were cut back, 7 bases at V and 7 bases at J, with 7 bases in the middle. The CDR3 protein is CASNLGGELFF. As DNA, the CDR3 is TGTGCCAGCAACCTCGGCGGGGAGCTGTTTTTT.

CDR3 amino acids: CASSLGTGRNTIYF. In DNA form, the CDR3 reads TGTGCCAGCAGCCTCGGGACAGGGAGAAACACCATATATTTT. V and J are TRBV6-5 and TRBJ1-3; 9 bases are shared with TRBD1. Germline V lookup: CDR1 MNHEY, CDR2 SVGAGI. The CDR3 contains 14 residues. J lost 5 bases, V lost 6 bases, and 5 bases had no gene match.

CDR3: CASSVSEETQYF. The CDR3 DNA sequence: TGTGCCAGCAGCGTATCCGAGGAGACCCAGTACTTC. The chain links TRBV9 to TRBJ2-5; D not resolved. Trimming shortened V by 1 base and J by 5 bases, and 6 bases separated the two germline ends. Per the germline V gene, CDR1 is SGDLS and CDR2 is YYNGEE. The CDR3 loop spans 12 amino acids.

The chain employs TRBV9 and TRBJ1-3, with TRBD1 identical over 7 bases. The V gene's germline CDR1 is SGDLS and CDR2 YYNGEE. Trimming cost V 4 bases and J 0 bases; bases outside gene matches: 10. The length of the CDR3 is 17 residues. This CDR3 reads CASSTLDRPSSGNTIYF. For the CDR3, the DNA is TGTGCCAGCAGCACCTTGGACAGGCCTAGCTCTGGAAACACCATATATTTT.

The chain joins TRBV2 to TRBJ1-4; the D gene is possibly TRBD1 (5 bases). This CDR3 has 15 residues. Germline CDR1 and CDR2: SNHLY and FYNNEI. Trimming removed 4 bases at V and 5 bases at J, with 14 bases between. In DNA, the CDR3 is TGTGCCAGCAGTGTAACCGGGACTGAGAATGAAAAACTGTTTTTT. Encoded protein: CASSVTGTENEKLFF. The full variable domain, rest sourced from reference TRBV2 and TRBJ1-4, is EPEVTQTPSHQVTQMGQEVILRCVPISNHLYFYWYRQILGQKVEFLVSFYNNEISEKSEIFDDQFSVERPDGSNFTLKIRSTKLEDSAMYFCASSVTGTENEKLFFGSGTQLSVL.

CDR3 bases: TGTGCCTGGAGTGCCGGGACATCAGATACGCAGTATTTT. Protein sequence: CAWSAGTSDTQYF. The chain uses TRBV30 and TRBJ2-3, with a possible D match to TRBD1 (6 bases). With 1 base removed from V and 4 bases from J, the gap between germline ends came to 9 bases. The CDR3 length is 13 residues. Germline V gene data show CDR1 as GTSNPN and CDR2 as SVGIG (reference sequence).